Detailed here is one T cell receptor beta chain. Sequencing targeted expressed TCRB transcripts, as all isolated RNA had been reverse transcribed. TCRdb's table, derived via immunoSEQ multiplex PCR, lists solely in-frame clones and lacks some. This table has 240,000 or so clones, roughly 70% appearing once. This sample was taken from a study of beta chain features in type 1 diabetes. This CDR3 is 14 amino acids long. The V segment lost 5 bases and the J segment 2 bases; nucleotides outside the gene matches: 5. Germline CDR1 is GTSNPN and CDR2 is SVGIG (reference sequence). The J gene is TRBJ2-3, the V gene TRBV30; TRBD2 matches 9 bases. Sequences were obtained from naive CD4+ T cells from blood. The receptor's source is a man aged 25-45 years in good health. CDR3 coding DNA: TGTGCCTGGTTAGCGGGAGCGGACACAGATACGCAGTATTTT. It yields the protein CAWLAGADTDTQYF.